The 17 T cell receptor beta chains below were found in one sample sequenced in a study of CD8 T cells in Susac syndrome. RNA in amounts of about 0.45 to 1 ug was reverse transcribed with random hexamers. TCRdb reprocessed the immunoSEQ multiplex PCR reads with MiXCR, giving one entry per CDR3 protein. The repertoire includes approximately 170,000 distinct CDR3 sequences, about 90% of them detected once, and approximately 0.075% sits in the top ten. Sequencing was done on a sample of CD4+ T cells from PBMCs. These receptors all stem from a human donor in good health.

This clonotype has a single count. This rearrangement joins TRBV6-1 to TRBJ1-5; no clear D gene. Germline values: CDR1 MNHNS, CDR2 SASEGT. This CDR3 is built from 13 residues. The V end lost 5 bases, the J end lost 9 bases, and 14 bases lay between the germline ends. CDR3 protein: CASSPGNSLPQHF. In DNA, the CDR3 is TGTGCCAGCAGTCCGGGCAACTCGTTGCCCCAGCATTTT.

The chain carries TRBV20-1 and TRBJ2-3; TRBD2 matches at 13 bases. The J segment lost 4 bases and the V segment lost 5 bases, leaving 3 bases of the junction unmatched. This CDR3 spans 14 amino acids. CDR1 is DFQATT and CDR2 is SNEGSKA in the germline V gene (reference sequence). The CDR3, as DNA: TGCAGTGCTTCGACTAGCGGGGGGCCAGATACGCAGTATTTT. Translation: CSASTSGGPDTQYF.

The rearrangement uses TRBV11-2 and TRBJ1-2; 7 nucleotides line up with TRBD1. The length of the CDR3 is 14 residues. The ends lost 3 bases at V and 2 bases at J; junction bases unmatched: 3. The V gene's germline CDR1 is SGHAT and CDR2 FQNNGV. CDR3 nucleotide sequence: TGTGCCAGCAGCTTCCTGGGACAGAACTATGGCTACACCTTC. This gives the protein CASSFLGQNYGYTF.

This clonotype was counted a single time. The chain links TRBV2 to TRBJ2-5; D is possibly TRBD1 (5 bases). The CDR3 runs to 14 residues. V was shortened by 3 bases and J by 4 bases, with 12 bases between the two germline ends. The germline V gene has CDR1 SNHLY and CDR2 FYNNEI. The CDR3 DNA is TGTGCCAGCAGTGACTCCCAGGGTGCAGAGACCCAGTACTTC. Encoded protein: CASSDSQGAETQYF. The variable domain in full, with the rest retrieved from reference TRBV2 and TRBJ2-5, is EPEVTQTPSHQVTQMGQEVILRCVPISNHLYFYWYRQILGQKVEFLVSFYNNEISEKSEIFDDQFSVERPDGSNFTLKIRSTKLEDSAMYFCASSDSQGAETQYFGPGTRLLVL.

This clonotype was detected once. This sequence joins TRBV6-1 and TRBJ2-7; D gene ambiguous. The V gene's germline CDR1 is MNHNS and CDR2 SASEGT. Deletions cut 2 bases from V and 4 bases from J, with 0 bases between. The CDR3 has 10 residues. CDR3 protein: CASSEYEQYF. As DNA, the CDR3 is TGTGCCAGCAGTGAATACGAGCAGTACTTC.

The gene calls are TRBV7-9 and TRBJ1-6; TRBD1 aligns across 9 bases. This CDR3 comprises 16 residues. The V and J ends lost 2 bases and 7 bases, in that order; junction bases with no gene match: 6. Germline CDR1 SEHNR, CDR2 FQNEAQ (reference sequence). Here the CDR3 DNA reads TGTGCCAGCAGCTTACTCACAGGGGGCGGGAATTCACCCCTCCACTTT. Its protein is CASSLLTGGGNSPLHF.

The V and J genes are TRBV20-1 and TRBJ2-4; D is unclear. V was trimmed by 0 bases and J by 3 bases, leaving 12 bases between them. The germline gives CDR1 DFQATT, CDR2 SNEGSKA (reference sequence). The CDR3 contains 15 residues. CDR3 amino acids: CSARDPKGYKNIQYF. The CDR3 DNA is TGCAGTGCTAGAGATCCTAAAGGGTACAAAAACATTCAGTACTTC.

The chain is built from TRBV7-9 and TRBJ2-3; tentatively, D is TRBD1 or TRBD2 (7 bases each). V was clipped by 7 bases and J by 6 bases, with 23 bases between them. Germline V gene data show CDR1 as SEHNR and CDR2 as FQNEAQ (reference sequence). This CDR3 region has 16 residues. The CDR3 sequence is CASTPAGTQGGDTQYF. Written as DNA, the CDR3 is TGTGCCAGCACCCCCGCCGGGACCCAGGGGGGGGATACGCAGTATTTT. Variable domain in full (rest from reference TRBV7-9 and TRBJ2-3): DTGVSQNPRHKITKRGQNVTFRCDPISEHNRLYWYRQTLGQGPEFLTYFQNEAQLEKSRLLSDRFSAERPKGSFSTLEIQRTEQGDSAMYLCASTPAGTQGGDTQYFGPGTRLTVL.

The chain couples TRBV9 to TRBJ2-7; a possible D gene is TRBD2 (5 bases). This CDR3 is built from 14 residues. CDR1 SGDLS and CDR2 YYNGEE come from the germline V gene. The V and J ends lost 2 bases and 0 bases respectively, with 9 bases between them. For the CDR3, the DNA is TGTGCCAGCAGCGTCAGGACTTTCTCCTACGAGCAGTACTTC. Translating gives CASSVRTFSYEQYF.

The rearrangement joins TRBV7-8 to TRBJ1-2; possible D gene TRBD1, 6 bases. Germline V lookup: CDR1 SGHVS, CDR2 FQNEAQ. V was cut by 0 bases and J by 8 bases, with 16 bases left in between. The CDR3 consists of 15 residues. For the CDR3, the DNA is TGTGCCAGCAGCTTAGCGTTGGGCAGGGGAGAAGGCTACACCTTC. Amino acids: CASSLALGRGEGYTF.

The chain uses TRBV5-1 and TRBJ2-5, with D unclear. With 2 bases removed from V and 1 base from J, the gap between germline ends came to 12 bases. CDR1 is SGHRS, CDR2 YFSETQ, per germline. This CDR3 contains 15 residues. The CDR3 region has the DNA TGCGCCAGCAGCTTTAACTCACCGACCCAAGAGACCCAGTACTTC. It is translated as CASSFNSPTQETQYF. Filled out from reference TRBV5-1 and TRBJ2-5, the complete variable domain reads KAGVTQTPRYLIKTRGQQVTLSCSPISGHRSVSWYQQTPGQGLQFLFEYFSETQRNKGNFPGRFSGRQFSNSRSEMNVSTLELGDSALYLCASSFNSPTQETQYFGPGTRLLVL.

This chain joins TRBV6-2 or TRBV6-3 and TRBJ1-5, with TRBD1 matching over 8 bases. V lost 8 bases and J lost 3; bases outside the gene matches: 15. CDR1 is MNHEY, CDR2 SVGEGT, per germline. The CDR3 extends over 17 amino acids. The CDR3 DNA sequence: TGTGCCAGCCGGACGGGGCAGGGGGCGAAATACAATCAGCCCCAGCATTTT. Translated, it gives CASRTGQGAKYNQPQHF.

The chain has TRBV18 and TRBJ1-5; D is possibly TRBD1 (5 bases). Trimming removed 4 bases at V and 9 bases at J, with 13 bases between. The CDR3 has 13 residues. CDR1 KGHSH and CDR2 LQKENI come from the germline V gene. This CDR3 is CASSRGGTGPQHF. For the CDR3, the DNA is TGTGCCAGCTCACGGGGTGGGACCGGGCCCCAGCATTTT.

The CDR3 nucleotides are TGTGCCAGCTCACAAGGGCAGGGAAACACCGGGGAGCTGTTTTTT. As protein: CASSQGQGNTGELFF. The chain couples TRBV18 to TRBJ2-2; D might be TRBD1 (5 bases). Deletions cut 4 bases from V and 2 bases from J, with 11 bases between. This CDR3 is 15 amino acids long. The V gene's germline CDR1 is KGHSH and CDR2 LQKENI.

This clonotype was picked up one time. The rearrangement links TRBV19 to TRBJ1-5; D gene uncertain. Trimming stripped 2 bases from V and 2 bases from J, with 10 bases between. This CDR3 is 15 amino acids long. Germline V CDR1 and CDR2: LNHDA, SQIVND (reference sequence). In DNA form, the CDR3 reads TGTGCCAGTAGTATATTTGCATCAGGCAATCAGCCCCAGCATTTT. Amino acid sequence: CASSIFASGNQPQHF.

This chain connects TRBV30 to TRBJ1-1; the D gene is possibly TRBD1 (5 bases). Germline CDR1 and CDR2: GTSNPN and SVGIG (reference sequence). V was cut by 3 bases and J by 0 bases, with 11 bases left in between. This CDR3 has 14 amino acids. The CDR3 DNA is TGTGCCTGGAGCCCGGCGGGACTGAACACTGAAGCTTTCTTT. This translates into CAWSPAGLNTEAFF.

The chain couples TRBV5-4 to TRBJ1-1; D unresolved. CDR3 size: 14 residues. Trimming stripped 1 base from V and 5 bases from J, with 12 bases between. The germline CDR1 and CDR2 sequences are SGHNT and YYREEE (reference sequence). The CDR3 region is CASSLQEVGTEAFF. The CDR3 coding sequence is TGTGCCAGCAGCTTGCAGGAGGTAGGGACTGAAGCTTTCTTT.